One sample yielded the 14 T cell receptor beta chains listed below, sequenced in a study of cytomegalovirus exposure and HLA in healthy donors. 13 Jbeta primers and 60 Vbeta primers were used for the PCR. The table came from immunoSEQ multiplex PCR; TCRdb's copy has only in-frame clones and leaves some out. The sample holds under 200,000 clones, around 80% seen once. Sequences were obtained from PBMCs. The receptors here all came from a woman aged 30 to 39 in good health and CMV-seropositive.

The chain has TRBV11-3 and TRBJ2-2; 7 nucleotides align to TRBD1. Trimming cost V 1 base and J 5 bases; bases outside gene matches: 4. The CDR3 spans 15 residues. CDR1 and CDR2 (germline): SGHNT, YENEEA. Written as DNA, the CDR3 is TGTGCCAGCAGCTTAGGGGGCAGGGGGACCGGGGAGCTGTTTTTT. This encodes CASSLGGRGTGELFF.

In this sample, this clone turned up once. The chain uses TRBV6-5 and TRBJ2-7; TRBD2 aligns across 7 bases. There are 15 residues in the CDR3. The germline gives CDR1 MNHEY, CDR2 SVGAGI. V lost 5 bases to trimming and J lost 2 bases; unmatched junction nucleotides: 9. The CDR3 nucleotides are TGTGCCAGCAGTCCAATGGGGGGAGGGACCTACGAGCAGTACTTC. Protein: CASSPMGGGTYEQYF.

This chain links TRBV11-3 with TRBJ2-1, with D possibly being TRBD2 (5 bases). Germline loops: CDR1 SGHNT, CDR2 YENEEA. Trimming took off 5 bases at V and 2 bases at J, with 13 bases between the two ends. The CDR3 is 15 residues long. The CDR3 here is CASSPRGSPYNEQFF. CDR3 nucleotides: TGTGCCAGCAGCCCCCGAGGGAGCCCCTACAATGAGCAGTTCTTC.

Details on this clone: Other DNA sequences in this sample translate to the same CDR3. The rearrangement links TRBV18 to TRBJ1-4; D possibly corresponds to TRBD1 (5 bases). The CDR3 length is 14 residues. CDR1 and CDR2 (germline): KGHSH, LQKENI. Between the trimmed V and J ends, which lost 1 base and 3 bases, there was a span of 6 bases. CDR3 DNA: TGTGCCAGCTCACCACGGGGGGCTAATGAAAAACTGTTTTTT. Amino acid sequence: CASSPRGANEKLFF.

The V and J genes are TRBV10-3 and TRBJ2-7; 9 bases line up with TRBD1. CDR1 is ENHRY and CDR2 is SYGVKD in the germline V gene. The CDR3 consists of 13 residues. J gave up 5 bases and V 6 bases, and 5 bases lay outside the gene matches. CDR3 bases: TGTGCCATCAGGGAGGACAGGGGCCACGAGCAGTACTTC. This sequence encodes CAIREDRGHEQYF.

In its sample, this clone was seen a few times. J is TRBJ2-3 and V is TRBV18, with D perhaps TRBD1 (5 bases). CDR1 and CDR2 (germline): KGHSH, LQKENI. V lost 1 base and J 0 bases, leaving 5 bases between the germline ends. The CDR3 sequence is 14 residues long. CDR3: CASSPQGSTDTQYF. The CDR3 region has the DNA TGTGCCAGCTCACCACAGGGGAGCACAGATACGCAGTATTTT. Full variable domain (rest looked up from reference TRBV18 and TRBJ2-3): NAGVMQNPRHLVRRRGQEARLRCSPMKGHSHVYWYRQLPEEGLKFMVYLQKENIIDESGMPKERFSAEFPKEGPSILRIQQVVRGDSAAYFCASSPQGSTDTQYFGPGTRLTVL.

This clone came up a few times. The V call is TRBV2, the J call TRBJ1-6, with 9 bases matching TRBD1. After removal of 7 bases from V and 7 bases from J, the junction contained 8 bases not matched to a gene. The CDR3 is made up of 15 amino acids. CDR1 and CDR2 (germline): SNHLY, FYNNEI. CDR3 amino acids: CASTRAGTGNSPLHF. CDR3 bases: TGTGCCAGCACTAGAGCCGGGACAGGGAATTCACCCCTCCACTTT.

This clone was observed a handful of times. The rearrangement joins TRBV4-3 to TRBJ1-4; D is unclear. V lost 0 bases, J lost 8 bases, and 13 bases lay in between. The CDR3 spans 15 residues. Germline CDR1 and CDR2: LGHNA and YSLEER. This CDR3 reads CASSQDKVAGEKLFF. The CDR3 DNA sequence: TGCGCCAGCAGCCAAGATAAAGTGGCGGGCGAAAAACTGTTTTTT.

This chain connects TRBV4-1 to TRBJ2-6; 8 positions match TRBD1. V was clipped by 1 base and J by 2 bases; unmatched bases: 7. The CDR3 covers 18 residues. Germline-derived CDR1 and CDR2 are MGHRA and YSYEKL. CDR3 DNA: TGCGCCAGCAGCCAAGTAGCAGGGGGCGCGGCTGGGGCCAACGTCCTGACTTTC. Translation gives CASSQVAGGAAGANVLTF.

This clone showed up just once. The gene calls are TRBV2 and TRBJ1-1; D unresolved. V dropped 5 bases and J dropped 1 base, with 11 bases sitting between them. CDR1 SNHLY and CDR2 FYNNEI come from the germline V gene. The CDR3 contains 14 residues. The CDR3 bases are TGTGCCAGCAGTACACTACGGGGGAACACTGAAGCTTTCTTT. It encodes CASSTLRGNTEAFF.

The V gene is TRBV7-9, the J gene TRBJ2-3, with TRBD2 identical over 14 bases. The CDR3 is 16 residues long. Germline V gene sequence: CDR1 SEHNR, CDR2 FQNEAQ (reference sequence). V shed 3 bases and J 4 bases; nucleotides not matched to a gene: 3. The CDR3 is CASSLTSGGASDTQYF. CDR3 DNA sequence: TGTGCCAGCAGCTTGACTAGCGGGGGGGCGTCAGATACGCAGTATTTT.

The CDR3 loop is CASSFGWGQASTQFF. The CDR3 bases are TGTGCCAGCAGCTTCGGGTGGGGGCAGGCGAGCACACAGTTCTTC. The chain links TRBV11-2 to TRBJ2-1, with D tentatively TRBD1 (6 bases). The V end was cut by 3 bases, the J end by 13 bases, with 22 bases between. This CDR3 has 15 amino acids. Per germline, CDR1 SGHAT and CDR2 FQNNGV.

Concerning this clone itself: A junction end diverges from the germline sequence, so it may reflect a read error. The chain couples TRBV27 to TRBJ1-5; 7 nucleotides match TRBD1. Germline assignment: CDR1 MNHEY and CDR2 SMNVEV (reference sequence). The CDR3 sequence is 14 residues long. This CDR3 reads CAGSLDRVGQPQHF. In DNA, the CDR3 is TGTGCCGGCAGTTTAGACAGGGTGGGTCAGCCCCAGCATTTT.

The rearrangement joins TRBV7-2 to TRBJ2-2, with D unresolved. V lost 4 bases, J lost 8 bases, and 8 bases lay in between. There are 12 residues in the CDR3. CDR1 and CDR2 (germline): SGHTA, FQGNSA. The CDR3 nucleotides read TGTGCCAGCAGCTCCGTCCGGGGGGAGCTGTTTTTT. Amino acid sequence: CASSSVRGELFF.